This TCR beta chain was observed in a study of T cell responses to AZD1222 COVID-19 vaccine. Findings and caveats of the study: Spike-specific TCR breadth and depth both grew after two AZD1222 doses.

The method was immunoSEQ multiplex PCR; TCRdb's version includes in-frame clones alone and lacks a portion of them. The sample lists roughly 120,000 clones, roughly 87% seen once, with 6.5% to 9.5% in the top ten. About this clone itself: Its specificity is unknown.

Trimming shortened V by 2 bases and J by 8 bases, and 10 bases separated the two germline ends. CDR1 MNHEY and CDR2 SMNVEV come from the germline V gene (reference sequence). This CDR3 has 14 residues. The chain uses TRBV27 and TRBJ1-6, with D possibly TRBD1 on 5 matching bases. Material: peripheral blood, obtained on day 0 of AZD1222 vaccination. This clonotype was sampled from an adult in good health. The CDR3, as DNA: TGTGCCAGCAGTTTAAGTTCAGGGTATTCACCCCTCCACTTT. The encoded protein is CASSLSSGYSPLHF.